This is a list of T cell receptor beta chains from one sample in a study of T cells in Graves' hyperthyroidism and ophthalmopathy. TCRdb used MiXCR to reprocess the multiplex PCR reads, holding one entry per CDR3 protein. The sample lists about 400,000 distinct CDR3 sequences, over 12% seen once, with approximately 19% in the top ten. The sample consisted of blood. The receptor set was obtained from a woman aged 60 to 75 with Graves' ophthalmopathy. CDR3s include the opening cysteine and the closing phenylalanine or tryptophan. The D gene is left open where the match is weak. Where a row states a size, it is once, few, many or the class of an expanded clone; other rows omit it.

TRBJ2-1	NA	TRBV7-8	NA	TGTGCCAGCAGCTCCTCGGGACGGCCTTTGGAGCAGTGCTTC	CASSSSGRPLEQCF
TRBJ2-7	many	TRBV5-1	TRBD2	TGCGCCAGCAGCTTGGTGGCTAGCGGGGGCTACGAGCAGTACTTC	CASSLVASGGYEQYF
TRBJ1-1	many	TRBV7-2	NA	TGTGCCAGCAGCCTCCTCAGGGTTGGTGAAGCTTTCTTT	CASSLLRVGEAFF
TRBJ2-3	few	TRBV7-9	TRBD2	TGTGCCAGCAGCTCATCGGGACTAGCGGATAGCACAGATACGCAGTATTTT	CASSSSGLADSTDTQYF
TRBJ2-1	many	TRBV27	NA	TGTGCCAGCAGTCAATTGACGGGGGGCTACTACAATGAGCAGTTCTTC	CASSQLTGGYYNEQFF
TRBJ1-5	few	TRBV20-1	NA	TGCAGTGCCAGGGCAACAAGTAATCAGCCCCAGCATTTT	CSARATSNQPQHF
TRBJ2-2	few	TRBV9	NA	TGTGCCAGCAGCGTAGTGCCTAGCGCGAACACCGGGGAGCTGTTTTTT	CASSVVPSANTGELFF
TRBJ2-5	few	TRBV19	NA	TGTGCCAGTCACGGGGGCGGGAGCGGTAAGGAGACCCAGTACTTC	CASHGGGSGKETQYF
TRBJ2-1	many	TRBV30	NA	TGTGCCTGGAGTGTACTTAGTGAGGGTGAGCAGTTCTTC	CAWSVLSEGEQFF
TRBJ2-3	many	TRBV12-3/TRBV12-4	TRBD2	TGTGCCAGCAGGCGGATACTAGCGGGAGGGAGTACAGATACGCAGTATTTT	CASRRILAGGSTDTQYF
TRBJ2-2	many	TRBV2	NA	TGTGCCAGCAGTGCAGGGGCTCCCGGGGAGCTGTTTTTT	CASSAGAPGELFF
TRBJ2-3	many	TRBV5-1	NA	TGCGCCAGCAGCTTCCGGACGGCAGATACGCAGTATTTT	CASSFRTADTQYF
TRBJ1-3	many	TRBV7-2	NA	TGTGCCAGCAGCCCCCAGTCATCGAGCTCTGGAAACACCATATATTTT	CASSPQSSSSGNTIYF
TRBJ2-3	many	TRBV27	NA	TGTGCCAGCAAACTCCACGGGTCGAACACAGATACGCAGTATTTT	CASKLHGSNTDTQYF
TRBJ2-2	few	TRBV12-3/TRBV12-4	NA	TGTGCCAGCAGCTCCGCGGGACTCCACACCGGGGAGCTGTTTTTT	CASSSAGLHTGELFF
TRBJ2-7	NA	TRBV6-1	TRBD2	TGTGCCAGCAGTCCGACTAGCGGGAGTCAACAGGAGCAGTACTTC	CASSPTSGSQQEQYF
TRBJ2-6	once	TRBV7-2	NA	TGTGCCAGCAGCCCAAACGGGGCCAACGAAGGTTCTGGGGCCAACGTCCTGACTTTC	CASSPNGANEGSGANVLTF